This TCR beta chain was found in a study of cytomegalovirus exposure and HLA in healthy donors (TCRdb year 2017). Study-wide context: An earlier analysis of roughly 500 of the donors reported roughly 300 Gb of sequence data and 90 million to 120 million unique TCR beta sequences obtained from 180 million or so T cells. An early release that covered around 590 HLA-typed donors contained approximately 290 gigabases of sequencing data and around 85 million unique TCR sequences. The genetic ancestry cluster associated with self-reported Caucasian donors included 81% of the approximately 430 genotyped donors. The aim of the study was to test whether cataloging public T cell receptors could identify signatures of past pathogen exposure. The T cell repertoires of 666 subjects were profiled by immunosequencing and related to cytomegalovirus serostatus. In addition to the first cohort of 666 subjects, a separate validation cohort of around 110 different subjects was used. The study combined high-throughput TCR immunosequencing, statistical association of individual TCRs with disease status, and machine learning to predict cytomegalovirus infection status. In a later analysis, previously published TCR beta repertoires from fewer than 750 donors were re-analyzed and high-resolution HLA genotyping was added so that TCR occurrence patterns could be studied. In the later analysis, no new phenotypic data were used to find candidate immune exposures; instead, reliance was placed on TCR beta sequences and their occurrence across donors. An earlier analysis of around 640 of the donors used high-throughput TCR beta sequencing to judge whether each TCR beta V gene segment behaved as functional or pseudogenic. Donor age, sex, ethnicity and CMV serostatus were collected together with the repertoire data. A later genetic analysis used genome-wide SNP genotypes for about 60% of the roughly 700 donors, treating that subset as a discovery cohort. Every discovery cohort repertoire had been produced on one sequencing platform. HLA typing included class I and class II loci at four-digit resolution. Typing coverage varied by locus: about 629-630 donors for A, B, C, DRB1 and DQB1; about 520 for DQA1; over 600 for DPA1; roughly 470 for DPB1. Several DR-DQ haplotypes were treated as single units for association and clustering because of strong linkage in the cohort. Among some 400 genotyped donors of the cohort, an average of around 220,000 unique TCR beta nucleotide sequences was sequenced per donor, of which 15% to 20% were non-productive. The study at large found these results: Correlated functional status among segregating V segments might be attributable to linkage disequilibrium, but an unknown experimental factor could not be ruled out. V-gene and J-gene trimming of TCR beta chains was associated with a missense DCLRE1C variant in a later genetic analysis, and the association was replicated in an independent cohort. A further reported finding was that TCR beta sequences accurately predicted the HLA-A and HLA-B alleles for most subjects in the first cohort. The classifier was reported to diagnose cytomegalovirus status with high specificity and sensitivity in both the original cohort and the validation cohort. Only TCR beta chains were sequenced in this cohort, and the absence of alpha or paired-chain data limited detectable features. Three of the identified cytomegalovirus-associated TCR beta chains were confirmed in vitro to be specific for cytomegalovirus antigens. HLA typing was unavailable for some donors at each locus, so association tests used only the typed subset. The sequencing pipeline was judged likely to have produced a cluster of highly shared sequence variants as a technical artifact. Presence/absence analyses assumed roughly uniform sequencing depth across donors, an assumption that may not hold. In an earlier analysis of around 600 of the donors, most TCR beta V segments appeared in productive rearrangements about 90% or about 30% of the time, broadly matching IMGT annotations. Specific HLA alleles were associated with 15,000 to 20,000 TCR beta sequences at a false discovery rate of 0.05 in a later analysis. It was suggested by the authors that the approach could potentially be generalized to other disease states and immunological phenotypes. Fewer than 20 rarely observed V segments, including chromosome 9 orphons, were excluded from the earlier analysis of some 590 of the donors because counts were too low. The study listed approximately 150 TCR beta chains as associated with cytomegalovirus. Compared with the 666-donor mean, donors in an Asian-associated ancestry cluster had fewer N-insertions in productive TCRs, according to a later genetic analysis. In a later analysis, several top co-occurrence clusters were reported to appear linked to parvovirus B19, influenza, CMV and Epstein-Barr virus. Most TCR sequences were observed very rarely across donors, whereas some public TCRs were present in many individuals. In a later analysis, HLA-associated TCR beta chains were found to be more clonally expanded and to have lower generation probabilities than equally common non-associated chains. When HLA alleles, especially DR and DQ, strongly co-occurred, TCR associations were difficult to assign to individual alleles. Some IMGT-functional V segments, including TRBV6-2 and TRBV6-3, could not be distinguished by the 87-base-pair reads and were therefore excluded. According to a later analysis, most CMV-associated TCR beta chains appeared to be HLA-restricted, and the HLA associations seemed to be driven largely by CMV exposure. For the cohort, immune exposure information was limited to CMV serostatus. In a later analysis, the rate of TCR association differed among HLA loci, with DRB1 alleles having the most associated TCRs and HLA-C alleles having the fewest.

Receptor amplification or capture employed the immunoSEQ multiplex PCR assay. The multiplex PCR relied on a mix of 60 forward primers for TCR Vbeta segments and 13 reverse primers for TCR Jbeta segments. Amplification of the CDR3 region of rearranged TCR beta genes was performed with a multiplex PCR assay on genomic DNA. The amplified TCR beta libraries were sequenced on the Illumina HiSeq System as 87-base-pair reads. The authors' pipeline ran thus. A later analysis counted about 80 million unique TCR beta chains across the 600 to 850 repertoires, and roughly 10 million of these chains were shared by at least two donors. To remove PCR and sequencing errors, raw reads were error-corrected and collapsed into unique sequences using a nearest-neighbor algorithm that merged closely related sequences. V, D and J gene segments were assigned by aligning CDR3 sequences to IMGT reference sequences. For a sequence to be retained, at least a six-nucleotide match to both a V gene segment and a J gene segment was required. A rearrangement counted as productive if the CDR3 had no stop codons and remained in frame with V and J, and every other rearrangement counted as non-productive. CDR3 was defined by IMGT convention, running from the second conserved V-encoded cysteine to the conserved J-encoded phenylalanine. In an earlier analysis of roughly 580 of the donors, sequences lacking an unambiguous match to a single V gene segment were excluded. An earlier analysis of fewer than 650 of the donors classified V segments as functional when productive rearrangements were above 56.7% and as segregating when the standard deviation between donors was above 5%. To diagnose cytomegalovirus status from the catalog of TCR beta chain sequences, a statistical classification framework was built. V and J gene assignment, in a later analysis, came from comparing TCR nucleotide sequences with IMGT/GENE-DB human TR gene sequences. The TCRdist pipeline was used in a later analysis to assign CDR3 sequences and most-parsimonious VDJ recombination scenarios. In a later analysis, each TCR beta chain was defined by its CDR3 amino acid sequence together with its V-gene family, and reads without a unique V-gene family were excluded. To address suspected cross-contamination and a sequencing artifact, a later analysis removed approximately 600 highly shared, low-generation-probability nucleotide sequences. A later analysis calculated a clonal expansion index for each public chain from normalized within-repertoire ranks of inferred template counts. In a later analysis, generation probabilities were computed with a VDJ recombination model fitted to out-of-frame rearrangements, and the resulting probabilities were checked against IGoR. In a later analysis, hypergeometric tests were used to score TCR-TCR, TCR-HLA and TCR-CMV co-occurrence, with a repertoire-size bias correction applied to TCR pairs. False discovery rates were estimated in a later analysis by permuting HLA or CMV assignments 20 times. In a later analysis, co-occurring TCRs were grouped with DBSCAN, and TCRdist sequence similarity was added when clustering was performed within HLA-allele-positive subsets. Repertoires with fewer than 30,000 or more than 120,000 public chains were left out of co-occurrence clustering, as were about 5 repertoires with anomalous nucleotide sharing. In its TCRdb copy, this immuneACCESS table keeps in-frame sequences only and misses some clones. Where compared with another copy, unresolved V genes explain less than half of these, and the others have no known cause. V, J and clone size are those of that table, while D and trimming were read from the DNA. Here the sample has around 150,000 clones; approximately 80% occur a single time. Around 4.5% of the sample rests with the top ten.

The CDR3 sequence holds 16 residues, the cysteine and phenylalanine included. Just CDR3 DNA is preserved here, 48 bases in frame from base 1. CDR1 and CDR2 (SGHTA, FQGNSA) derive from the germline V gene. V is pared back by 3 bases and J by 6 bases, with 20 bases lying between the germline termini. The cohort was made up of approximately 700 healthy bone marrow donors. At the time of sampling, every cohort member was nominally healthy, though immune exposures that went unrecorded were likely present. The donor tested CMV seropositive and was one of the 289 seropositive cohort members. Each donor provided a peripheral blood sample, and peripheral blood mononuclear cells were used for TCR beta sequencing. The Qiagen DNeasy Blood Extraction Kit was used to extract genomic DNA from the blood cell samples. About this clone itself: Its binding antigen is unknown. Base qualities are not provided; no much larger clone lies one nucleotide away.

This clonotype originated in a man aged 35-49 years in good health and CMV-seropositive. The chain is encoded by TRBV7-2 joined to TRBJ1-2; TRBD1 is possibly the D segment (5 matching bases). The sequenced sample consisted of PBMCs. CDR3 loop: CASSFQLQIQDDGYTF. In nucleotide form, the sequence is TGTGCCAGCAGCTTCCAACTCCAGATACAGGACGATGGCTACACCTTC.